This note documents a single TCR beta chain sequence. Authors' analysis steps: Estimation of nucleated cell counts was performed using reference gene primer amplification. The assay was immunoSEQ multiplex PCR, and TCRdb's table has in-frame clones only and misses some. V, J and clone size reflect that table, while D and trimming were determined from the DNA. This table has under 300,000 clones, approximately 80% appearing once. Germline V gene sequence: CDR1 KGHSH, CDR2 LQKENI. Trimming took 2 bases from V and 4 from J; bases not matched to a gene: 11. The CDR3 consists of 18 residues. The sample is drawn from a study of blood T cell repertoires in COVID-19. Whole-study context: The United States, Italy and Spain supplied acute and convalescent COVID-19 samples. Sources were T cells, B-cell-depleted T cells, or PBMCs; the material itself was cDNA or gDNA.

This chain uses TRBV18 with TRBJ2-6, with 7 bases fitting TRBD1. This sequence originates from a woman aged 80 or over with acute or convalescent COVID-19. Sequenced material: peripheral blood. The CDR3 nucleotides are TGTGCCAGCTCACCAATCGGGACAGCCGTCGGGGGGGCCAACGTCCTGACTTTC. This encodes CASSPIGTAVGGANVLTF.